The sequence of this TCR beta chain was determined in a study of T cells after posttransplantation cyclophosphamide. General observations from the study: Skin or GI-infiltrating T cells shared few TRB sequences with blood. After PTCy, TRB diversity resembled that of CNI/methotrexate controls. Donor-recipient repertoire similarity was low at 1-2 months, rising over year one.

Notes on this clone: Its target is not known.

Germline values: CDR1 SGHVS, CDR2 FQNEAQ. CDR3 length: 15 amino acids. The V end lost 1 base, the J end lost 0 bases, and 7 bases lay between the germline ends. Repertoires were generated with immunoSEQ multiplex PCR, while TCRdb's copy carries only in-frame clones and drops some. Of about 7,200 clones listed, 82% are singletons. Busulfan-fludarabine conditioning, marrow transplant, and cyclophosphamide on days +3 and +4 were administered. This clonotype was obtained from a female patient aged 40 to 55 who received an allogeneic stem cell transplant from a related donor, was CMV-positive, and had no GVHD. The T cells may come from the graft donor. The sequences come from CD4+ T cells sorted from blood, collected around 1,100 days after allogeneic stem cell transplant with posttransplant cyclophosphamide. V usage is TRBV7-8 and J usage is TRBJ2-1, with D possibly being TRBD1 (5 bases). The CDR3 region has the DNA TGTGCCAGCAGCTTAGGACAGATCTCCTACAATGAGCAGTTCTTC. Its protein is CASSLGQISYNEQFF.